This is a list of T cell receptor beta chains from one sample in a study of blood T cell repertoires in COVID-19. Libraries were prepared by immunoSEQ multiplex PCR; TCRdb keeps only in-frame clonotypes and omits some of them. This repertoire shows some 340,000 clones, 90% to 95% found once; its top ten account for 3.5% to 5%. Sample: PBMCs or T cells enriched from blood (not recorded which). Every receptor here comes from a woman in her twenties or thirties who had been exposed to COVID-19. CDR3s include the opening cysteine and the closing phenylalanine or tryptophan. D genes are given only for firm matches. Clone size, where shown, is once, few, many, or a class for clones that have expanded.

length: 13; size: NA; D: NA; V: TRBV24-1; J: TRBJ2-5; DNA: TGTGCCACCAGTGATGAGGAGGGACGGACCCAGTACTTC; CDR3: CATSDEEGRTQYF
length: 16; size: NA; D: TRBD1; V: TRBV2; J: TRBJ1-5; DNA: TGTGCCAGCAGTGGGTACAGGGGAGGTAGCAATCAGCCCCAGCATTTT; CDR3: CASSGYRGGSNQPQHF
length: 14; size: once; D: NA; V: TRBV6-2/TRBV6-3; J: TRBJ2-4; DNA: TGTGCCAGCAGTTACCAGACAGGCAAAAACATTCAGTACTTC; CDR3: CASSYQTGKNIQYF
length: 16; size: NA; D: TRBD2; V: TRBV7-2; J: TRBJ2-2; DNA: TGTGCCAGCAGCGCGACTAGCGGGGGCCCCACCGGGGAGCTGTTTTTT; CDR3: CASSATSGGPTGELFF
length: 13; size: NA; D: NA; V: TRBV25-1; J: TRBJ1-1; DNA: TGTGCCAGCCTTCCACAGCTCGGCACTGAAGCTTTCTTT; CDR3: CASLPQLGTEAFF
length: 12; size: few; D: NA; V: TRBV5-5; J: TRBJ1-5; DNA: TGTGCCAGCAGCCTGGAGGGGAAGCCCCAGCATTTT; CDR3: CASSLEGKPQHF
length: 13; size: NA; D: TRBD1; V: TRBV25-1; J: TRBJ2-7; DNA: TGTGCCAGCAGTGGACAGGGACGGAACGAGCAGTACTTC; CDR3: CASSGQGRNEQYF
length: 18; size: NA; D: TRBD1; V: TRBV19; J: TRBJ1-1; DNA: TGTGCCAGTAGTATTGGCCGGGACAGGGGGTCAGGACGCACTGAAGCTTTCTTT; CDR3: CASSIGRDRGSGRTEAFF
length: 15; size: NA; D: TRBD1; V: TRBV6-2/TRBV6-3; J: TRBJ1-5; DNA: TGTGCCAGCAGCCTATGGACAGGGGATGGGCAGCCCCAGCATTTT; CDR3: CASSLWTGDGQPQHF
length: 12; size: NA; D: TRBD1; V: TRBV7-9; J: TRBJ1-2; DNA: TGTGCCAGCAGCTACGGACAGGGCGGCTACACCTTC; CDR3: CASSYGQGGYTF
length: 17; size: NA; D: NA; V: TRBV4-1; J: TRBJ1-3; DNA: TGCGCCAGCAGCCAAGGACAGGCAGGTCACGCGAGAAACACCATATATTTT; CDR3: CASSQGQAGHARNTIYF